This T cell receptor (beta chain) was sequenced during a study of naive and memory T cell subsets. Two oligonucleotides, mixed equimolar, formed the beta constant-region primer covering TRBC1 and TRBC2. Nested alpha and beta constant-region primers with the SP2 primer drove four PCR rounds on ligated cDNA. From the UMI-ligation and nested PCR reads, TCRdb called clonotypes with MiXCR, one entry per CDR3 protein. Seen here are around 30,000 distinct CDR3 sequences, less than 20% observed once, and the top ten hold 3% to 4%. Overall study findings and caveats: Clonotypes here are unpaired alpha or beta chain sequences. Gini index rose across naive, CM, EM and EMRA in CD4 and CD8.

The V gene's germline CDR1 is LNHNV and CDR2 YYDKDF (reference sequence). V was shortened by 5 bases and J by 4 bases, with 15 bases between the two germline ends. The CDR3 spans 14 residues. Remarks on this clonotype: The antigen is undetermined.

V gene TRBV15 combines with J gene TRBJ2-7, with D possibly TRBD2 on 5 matching bases. The source of this sequence is a human donor in good health. Material for sequencing was effector memory CD4+ T cells from blood. Subset defined: effector memory, CD45RA- CD27-. Here the CDR3 reads CATSEGYTEYEQYF. In DNA form, the CDR3 reads TGTGCCACCAGCGAGGGCTACACAGAGTACGAGCAGTACTTC.